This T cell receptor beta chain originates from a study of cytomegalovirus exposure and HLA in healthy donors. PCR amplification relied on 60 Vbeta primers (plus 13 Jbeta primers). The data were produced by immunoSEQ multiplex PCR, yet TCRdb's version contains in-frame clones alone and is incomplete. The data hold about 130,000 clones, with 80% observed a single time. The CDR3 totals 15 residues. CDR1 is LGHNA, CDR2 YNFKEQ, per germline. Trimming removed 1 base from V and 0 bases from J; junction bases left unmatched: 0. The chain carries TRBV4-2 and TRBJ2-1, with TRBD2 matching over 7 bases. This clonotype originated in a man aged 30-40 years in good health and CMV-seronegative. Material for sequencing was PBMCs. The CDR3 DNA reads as TGTGCCAGCAGCCAAGGGACTAGCTCCTACAATGAGCAGTTCTTC. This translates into CASSQGTSSYNEQFF.